One and the same sample provided the 8 T cell receptor beta chains below, sequenced in a study of tumor-infiltrating lymphocytes in localized non-small cell lung cancer. Profiling relied on immunoSEQ multiplex PCR, and the TCRdb table lists in-frame clones only, not all of them. The sample includes over 10,000 clones, 60% to 80% of them seen just once. The sequencing input was uninvolved lung tissue not adjacent to the tumor. These receptors all stem from a human donor with non-small cell lung cancer.

A few counts support this clone. V and J are TRBV6-6 and TRBJ1-2, with D hard to call. This CDR3 region has 15 residues. CDR1 is MNHNY and CDR2 is SVGAGI in the germline V gene (reference sequence). V gave up 2 bases and J gave up 3 bases, with 13 bases separating them. CDR3 amino acids: CASSYMEVWDYGYTF. The DNA of the CDR3 is TGTGCCAGCAGTTACATGGAGGTTTGGGACTATGGCTACACCTTC.

This clone has just a few counts. The rearrangement joins TRBV4-3 to TRBJ1-6; D is ambiguous. There are 15 residues in the CDR3. V dropped 1 base and J dropped 11 bases, with 15 bases sitting between them. Per germline, CDR1 LGHNA and CDR2 YSLEER. Written as DNA, the CDR3 is TGCGCCAGCAGCCAAGGGTTGAGAGACGCGGCACCCCTCCACTTT. The encoded protein is CASSQGLRDAAPLHF.

The genes are TRBV5-1 and TRBJ2-7; D is possibly TRBD1 (6 bases). V gave up 2 bases and J gave up 3 bases, with 9 bases separating them. The CDR3 is 13 residues long. Germline assignment: CDR1 SGHRS and CDR2 YFSETQ. The CDR3 here is CASSFADSYEQYF. The DNA for the CDR3 is TGCGCCAGCAGCTTCGCGGACAGCTACGAGCAGTACTTC.

The genes are TRBV28 and TRBJ1-6; 10 bases line up with TRBD1. The germline V gene encodes CDR1 MDHEN and CDR2 SYDVKM. There are 15 residues in the CDR3. Trimming took 7 bases from V and 7 from J; bases not matched to a gene: 7. This CDR3 reads CASTSMTGGNSPLHF. DNA of the CDR3: TGTGCCAGCACTTCAATGACAGGGGGCAATTCACCCCTCCACTTT. The full variable domain, rest sourced from reference TRBV28 and TRBJ1-6, is DVKVTQSSRYLVKRTGEKVFLECVQDMDHENMFWYRQDPGLGLRLIYFSYDVKMKEKGDIPEGYSVSREKKERFSLILESASTNQTSMYLCASTSMTGGNSPLHFGNGTRLTVT.

The table lists this clone with a few counts. At one end the junction does not follow the germline gene, possibly because of a read error. V is TRBV20-1 and J is TRBJ2-1; D remains unclear. Germline V lookup: CDR1 DFQATT, CDR2 SNEGSKA (reference sequence). The CDR3 is made up of 11 amino acids. As DNA, the CDR3 is TGCAGTGCTTCATACTACGATGAGCAGTTCTTC. It specifies CSASYYDEQFF.

V is TRBV10-3 and J is TRBJ1-5; maybe TRBD1 (6 bases). Trimming cost V 6 bases and J 8 bases, with 14 bases left between them. This CDR3 has 13 amino acids. CDR1 is ENHRY, CDR2 SYGVKD, per germline. The CDR3, as DNA: TGTGCCATCAGCGGGGGGGCTCAGGAGCCCCAGCATTTT. This encodes CAISGGAQEPQHF.

This chain links TRBV21-1 with TRBJ2-7; no DNA check was done on the table's D call, TRBD2. TRBV21-1 corresponds to a pseudogene. This CDR3 has 15 residues. The CDR3 DNA sequence: TGTGCCAGCAGCCAGCCAGCGGGAGGGGACTACGAGCAGTACTTC. This encodes CASSQPAGGDYEQYF.

This rearrangement joins TRBV29-1 to TRBJ2-1; D ambiguous. The length of the CDR3 is 11 residues. V lost 4 bases, J lost 8 bases, and 9 bases lay in between. Per germline, CDR1 SQVTM and CDR2 ANQGSEA. The CDR3 DNA is TGCAGCGTTGGTCCTTCCCATGAGCAGTTCTTC. Translation: CSVGPSHEQFF.